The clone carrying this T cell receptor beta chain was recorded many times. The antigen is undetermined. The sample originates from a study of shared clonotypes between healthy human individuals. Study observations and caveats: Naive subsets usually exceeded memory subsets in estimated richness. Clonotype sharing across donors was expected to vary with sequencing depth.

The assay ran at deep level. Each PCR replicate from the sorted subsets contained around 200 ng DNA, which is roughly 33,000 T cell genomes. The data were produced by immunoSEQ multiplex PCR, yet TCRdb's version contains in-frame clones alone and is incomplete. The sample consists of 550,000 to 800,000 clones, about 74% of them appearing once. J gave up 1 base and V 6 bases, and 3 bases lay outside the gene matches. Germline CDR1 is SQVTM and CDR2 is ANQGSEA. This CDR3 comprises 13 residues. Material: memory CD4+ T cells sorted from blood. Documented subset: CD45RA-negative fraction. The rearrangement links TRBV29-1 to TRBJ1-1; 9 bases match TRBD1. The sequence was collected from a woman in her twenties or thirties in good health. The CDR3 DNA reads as TGCAGCGTAAGGACAGGGGCGAACACTGAAGCTTTCTTT. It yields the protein CSVRTGANTEAFF.